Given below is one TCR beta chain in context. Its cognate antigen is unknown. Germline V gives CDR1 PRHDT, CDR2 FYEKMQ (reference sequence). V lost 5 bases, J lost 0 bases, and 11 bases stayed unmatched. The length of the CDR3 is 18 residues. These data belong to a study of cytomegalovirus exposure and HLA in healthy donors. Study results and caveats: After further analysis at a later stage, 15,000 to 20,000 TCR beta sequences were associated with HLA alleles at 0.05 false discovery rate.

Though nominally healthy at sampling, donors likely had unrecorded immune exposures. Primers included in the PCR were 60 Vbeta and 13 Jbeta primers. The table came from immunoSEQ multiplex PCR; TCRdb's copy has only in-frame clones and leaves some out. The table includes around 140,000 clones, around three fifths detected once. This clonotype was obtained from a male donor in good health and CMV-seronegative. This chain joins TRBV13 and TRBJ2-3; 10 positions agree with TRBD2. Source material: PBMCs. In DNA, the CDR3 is TGTGCCAGCAGCCAAGCCTCTAGCGGGGGCCCTAGCACAGATACGCAGTATTTT. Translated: CASSQASSGGPSTDTQYF.